Each of the 24 T cell receptor beta chains below was sequenced from the same sample in a study of molecular identifiers for immune sequencing clone quantification. TCRdb used MiXCR to reprocess the PCR reads, holding one entry per CDR3 protein. This table has some 320,000 distinct CDR3 sequences, over 20% appearing once. The sequencing input was naive CD8+ T cells from blood, with Jurkat cell RNA spiked in. Subset here: FACS-sorted CD8+CD4-CCR7+CD45RA+ naive T cells. These receptors were taken from a human donor in good health. Some libraries in this study had Jurkat cell RNA spiked in.

This clonotype occurred many times. This chain links TRBV20-1 with TRBJ2-7, with 9 bases matching TRBD2. The CDR3 covers 12 residues. The trim removed 5 bases at V and 4 bases at J, leaving 3 bases unmatched. The germline V gene encodes CDR1 DFQATT and CDR2 SNEGSKA (reference sequence). The CDR3 sequence: CSAWTSAYEQYF. The CDR3 DNA reads TGCAGTGCTTGGACTAGCGCTTACGAGCAGTACTTC.

In regard to this clonotype: Just one base apart from a much larger clone, this may be a read error. The V gene is TRBV20-1, the J gene TRBJ2-7; no reliable D call. The CDR3 loop spans 14 amino acids. Germline assignment: CDR1 DFQATT and CDR2 SNEGSKA (reference sequence). CDR3 nucleotide sequence: TGCAGTGCTAGAGATATTGCGGAATACTACGAGCAGCACTTC. Its protein product is CSARDIAEYYEQHF.

This clonotype was recorded a few times. This rearrangement joins TRBV5-5 to TRBJ2-3; D perhaps matches TRBD1 (5 bases). Trimming removed 0 bases from V and 0 bases from J, with 8 bases in between. The CDR3 contains 15 residues. The germline gives CDR1 SGHKS, CDR2 YYEKEE (reference sequence). CDR3 loop: CASSLDRFSTDTQYF. For the CDR3, the DNA is TGTGCCAGCAGCTTGGACAGGTTTAGCACAGATACGCAGTATTTT. The full variable domain, its missing parts supplied by reference TRBV5-5 and TRBJ2-3, is DAGVTQSPTHLIKTRGQQVTLRCSPISGHKSVSWYQQVLGQGPQFIFQYYEKEERGRGNFPDRFSARQFPNYSSELNVNALLLGDSALYLCASSLDRFSTDTQYFGPGTRLTVL.

In its sample, this clonotype was seen a few times. The rearrangement links TRBV10-2 to TRBJ2-1; unclear D gene. The CDR3 has 14 residues. Trimming stripped 6 bases from V and 0 bases from J, with 9 bases between. Germline values: CDR1 WSHSY, CDR2 SAAADI. CDR3 loop: CASSTENSYNEQFF. The DNA for the CDR3 is TGCGCCAGCAGCACGGAGAACTCCTACAATGAGCAGTTCTTC.

This sequence joins TRBV15 and TRBJ1-5; no firm D call. CDR1 is LNHNV and CDR2 is YYDKDF in the germline V gene (reference sequence). This CDR3 has 16 residues. Trimming shortened V by 5 bases and J by 4 bases, and 18 bases separated the two germline ends. CDR3 nucleotide sequence: TGTGCCACCAGCGATATGATCCCCTGGGATAATCAGCCCCAGCATTTT. Amino acids: CATSDMIPWDNQPQHF. Using reference TRBV15 and TRBJ1-5 for the parts outside the CDR3, the full variable domain is DAMVIQNPRYQVTQFGKPVTLSCSQTLNHNVMYWYQQKSSQAPKLLFHYYDKDFNNEADTPDNFQSRRPNTSFCFLDIRSPGLGDTAMYLCATSDMIPWDNQPQHFGDGTRLSIL.

This clonotype was seen at least ten times. V usage is TRBV14 and J usage is TRBJ2-3; TRBD2 matches 10 bases. The CDR3 runs to 15 residues. Germline values: CDR1 SGHDN, CDR2 FVKESK. Trimming took 5 bases from V and 2 from J; bases not matched to a gene: 4. DNA of the CDR3: TGTGCCAGCAGCTGGACTAGCGGTTACACAGATACGCAGTATTTT. Its translation is CASSWTSGYTDTQYF.

The chain uses TRBV10-3 and TRBJ1-5; D is undetermined. Trimming left V 2 bases short and J 5 bases short, with 7 bases between. The CDR3 extends over 13 amino acids. Germline lookup yields CDR1 ENHRY and CDR2 SYGVKD. CDR3 sequence reads: CAISEHPYQPQHF. The CDR3 DNA follows: TGTGCCATCAGTGAGCATCCCTATCAGCCCCAGCATTTT.

This clonotype was detected only a few times. This sequence joins TRBV27 and TRBJ2-7; D is unresolved. The V gene lost 6 bases and the J gene lost 5 bases, with 11 bases spanning the gap. CDR1 is MNHEY and CDR2 is SMNVEV in the germline V gene (reference sequence). CDR3 length: 12 amino acids. This CDR3 reads CASSRDQHEQYF. The CDR3 DNA follows: TGTGCCAGCAGCCGAGACCAGCACGAGCAGTACTTC.

This clonotype has a count of ten or more. V gene TRBV20-1 combines with J gene TRBJ2-3; D gene ambiguous. Trimming left V 6 bases short and J 2 bases short, with 9 bases between. Germline V gene lookup returns CDR1 DFQATT and CDR2 SNEGSKA (reference sequence). CDR3 length: 12 residues. The CDR3 DNA is TGCAGTGCAACCTTAAACACAGATACGCAGTATTTT. It is translated as CSATLNTDTQYF.

The rearrangement joins TRBV29-1 to TRBJ2-3; TRBD2 is a possible D gene (7 bases). Trimming pared 4 bases from V and 5 bases from J, leaving 22 bases between. Looked up from germline, CDR1 is SQVTM and CDR2 is ANQGSEA. The CDR3 spans 16 residues. DNA for the CDR3: TGCAGCGTTGTGGAGTTGGGGGGGGCGATCGGAGATACGCAGTATTTT. It codes for CSVVELGGAIGDTQYF.

As to this clonotype: Given a much more abundant clone one base away, this may be a read error. The chain employs TRBV19 and TRBJ2-2; D uncertain. This CDR3 has 14 residues. The V gene lost 6 bases and the J gene lost 2 bases, with 10 bases spanning the gap. Germline assignment: CDR1 LNHDA and CDR2 SQIVND (reference sequence). CDR3 sequence: CASRLVVNTGELFF. CDR3 nucleotides: TGTGCCAGTAGATTGGTGGTTAACACCGGGGAGCTGTTTTTT.

The table lists this clonotype with many counts. V gene TRBV29-1 combines with J gene TRBJ2-1; D might be TRBD1 or TRBD2, each matching 6 bases. Trimming took 6 bases from V and 13 from J, leaving 19 bases between them. Germline CDR1 reads SQVTM; CDR2 reads ANQGSEA. The CDR3 extends over 12 amino acids. Here the CDR3 reads CSVTSRETGQFF. CDR3 bases: TGCAGCGTCACCTCCCGGGAGACAGGACAGTTCTTC.

This clonotype was recorded many times. V is TRBV7-9 and J is TRBJ1-5; D may be TRBD1 (5 bases). CDR1 is SEHNR, CDR2 FQNEAQ, per germline (reference sequence). This CDR3 is 16 amino acids long. The germline V and J ends were trimmed by 1 base and 4 bases, with 14 bases remaining between them. The CDR3 sequence is CASSLVMGQGNQPQHF. CDR3 DNA: TGTGCCAGCAGCTTAGTTATGGGCCAGGGTAATCAGCCCCAGCATTTT.

The J gene is TRBJ2-3, the V gene TRBV10-3, with 9 bases fitting TRBD1. CDR1 and CDR2 (germline): ENHRY, SYGVKD. This CDR3 has 15 residues. The ends lost 8 bases at V and 6 bases at J; junction bases unmatched: 12. Here the CDR3 reads CAISGQGLSGDTQYF. CDR3 bases: TGTGCCATCTCGGGACAGGGTTTATCGGGCGATACGCAGTATTTT.

The V gene is TRBV20-1, the J gene TRBJ1-5, with 7 nucleotides matching TRBD1. Germline lookup yields CDR1 DFQATT and CDR2 SNEGSKA (reference sequence). This CDR3 has 15 amino acids. The J segment lost 6 bases and the V segment lost 3 bases, leaving 11 bases of the junction unmatched. The CDR3 is CSARIDRDESQPQHF. The CDR3 DNA follows: TGCAGTGCTAGGATCGACAGGGATGAAAGTCAGCCCCAGCATTTT.

This clonotype was counted at least ten times. The chain employs TRBV11-3 and TRBJ2-7, with D possibly being TRBD2 (5 bases). The V gene lost 10 bases and the J gene lost 7 bases, with 20 bases spanning the gap. Germline V gene data show CDR1 as SGHNT and CDR2 as YENEEA. The length of the CDR3 is 13 residues. The CDR3 loop is CATEWRVFGEQYF. In DNA form, the CDR3 reads TGTGCCACCGAGTGGCGGGTGTTCGGAGAGCAGTACTTC.

This clonotype has only one observation. The CDR3 ends on some other residue instead of the conserved phenylalanine or tryptophan, so this is likely a read error. This chain joins TRBV7-9 and TRBJ2-7; no firm D call. CDR3 length: 15 amino acids. V lost 5 bases and J 0 bases, leaving 14 bases between the germline ends. From germline, CDR1 is SEHNR and CDR2 FQNEAQ (reference sequence). For the CDR3, the DNA is TGTGCCAGCAGCGCTGGGATGCGAAGCTCCTACGAGCAGTACTTA. It is translated as CASSAGMRSSYEQYL.

This clonotype turned up a few times. The rearrangement links TRBV19 to TRBJ2-7; 9 bases fit TRBD1. CDR1 and CDR2 (germline): LNHDA, SQIVND (reference sequence). The CDR3 covers 16 residues. Unmatched junction bases numbered 7, after V lost 1 base and J lost 3 bases. The CDR3 sequence is CASSIAPPGQGYEQYF. The CDR3 nucleotides read TGTGCCAGTAGTATAGCGCCTCCGGGACAGGGCTACGAGCAGTACTTC. The full variable domain, rest sourced from reference TRBV19 and TRBJ2-7, is DGGITQSPKYLFRKEGQNVTLSCEQNLNHDAMYWYRQDPGQGLRLIYYSQIVNDFQKGDIAEGYSVSREKKESFPLTVTSAQKNPTAFYLCASSIAPPGQGYEQYFGPGTRLTVT.

This clonotype was seen at least ten times. The V call is TRBV24-1, the J call TRBJ2-1; D remains ambiguous. Germline CDR1 and CDR2: KGHDR and SFDVKD. The CDR3 spans 13 residues. The V gene lost 4 bases and the J gene lost 4 bases, with 7 bases spanning the gap. The CDR3 loop reads CATSESTYNEQFF. In DNA, the CDR3 is TGTGCCACCAGTGAATCCACTTACAATGAGCAGTTCTTC.

The table lists this clonotype with many counts. This sequence joins TRBV28 and TRBJ2-3; D is perhaps TRBD1 or TRBD2 (6 bases each). Germline V gene lookup returns CDR1 MDHEN and CDR2 SYDVKM. V was pared by 6 bases and J by 5 bases, with 18 bases between. The CDR3 length is 15 residues. CDR3 nucleotides: TGTGCCAGCAGAGGAGAGGGGGGCGTTAGAGATACGCAGTATTTT. This codes for CASRGEGGVRDTQYF.

This clonotype was counted many times. The V gene is TRBV13, the J gene TRBJ2-3, with D hard to call. The germline CDR1 and CDR2 sequences are PRHDT and FYEKMQ (reference sequence). This CDR3 has 12 residues. V was pared by 3 bases and J by 6 bases, with 7 bases between. The CDR3 spells CASSLLKDTQYF. The CDR3 nucleotides read TGTGCCAGCAGCTTGTTGAAGGATACGCAGTATTTT.

For this clonotype: This clone may be a read error of a much larger clone one base away. The chain is built from TRBV5-1 and TRBJ2-2; D unclear. Germline-derived CDR1 and CDR2 are SGHRS and YFSETQ. The CDR3 consists of 14 residues. Trimming left V 10 bases short and J 0 bases short, with 13 bases between. The CDR3 coding sequence is TGCGCCGTTAAGGACGAATCGAACACCGGGGAGCTGTTTTTT. Its protein is CAVKDESNTGELFF.

This clonotype was observed many times. The chain employs TRBV7-9 and TRBJ2-7; D gene ambiguous. The germline gives CDR1 SEHNR, CDR2 FQNEAQ (reference sequence). The CDR3 consists of 13 residues. Trimming removed 5 bases from V and 3 bases from J, with 11 bases in between. The CDR3 nucleotides are TGTGCCAGCAGCGCCCTTGGAGACTACGAGCAGTACTTC. This translates into CASSALGDYEQYF.

There are many counts of this clonotype. CDR3: CASSRGGQGRSVAKNIQYF. For the CDR3, the DNA is TGTGCCAGCAGTCGGGGGGGACAGGGACGTTCGGTGGCCAAAAACATTCAGTACTTC. The chain employs TRBV25-1 and TRBJ2-4, with D possibly being TRBD1 (9 bases). Germline V gene lookup returns CDR1 MGHDK and CDR2 SYGVNS. The CDR3 is made up of 19 amino acids. The ends were cut back, 5 bases at V and 1 base at J, with 24 bases in the middle.